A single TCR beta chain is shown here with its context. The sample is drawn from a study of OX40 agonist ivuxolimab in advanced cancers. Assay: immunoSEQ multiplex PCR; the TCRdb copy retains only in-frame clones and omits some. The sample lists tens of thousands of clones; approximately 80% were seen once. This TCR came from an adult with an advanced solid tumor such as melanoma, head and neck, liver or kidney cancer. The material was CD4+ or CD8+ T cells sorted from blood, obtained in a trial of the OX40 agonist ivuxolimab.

CDR3 sequence: CAMTGGYNYGYTF. Here the CDR3 DNA reads TGTGCCATGACAGGGGGTTATAACTATGGCTACACCTTC. The chain joins TRBV10-3 to TRBJ1-2; 9 bases agree with TRBD1. The V gene's germline CDR1 is ENHRY and CDR2 SYGVKD. Germline trimming cut 9 bases from V and 1 base from J; bases unmatched to any gene: 3. This CDR3 has 13 amino acids.